The clone carrying this T cell receptor beta chain occurred once. This specimen comes from a study of blood T cell repertoires in COVID-19. Whole-study context: The samples span acute and convalescent COVID-19 from the United States, Italy and Spain.

This CDR3 comprises 15 residues. The V and J ends lost 2 bases and 4 bases respectively, with 11 bases between them. CDR1 and CDR2 from the germline V gene are LNHDA and SQIVND (reference sequence). Sequenced by immunoSEQ multiplex PCR; TCRdb stores in-frame clones only, minus some. This table holds hundreds of thousands of clones, about nine tenths found once. Source material: peripheral blood. The J gene is TRBJ1-4, the V gene TRBV19; unclear D gene. The sequence was collected from a woman in her sixties who had recovered from COVID-19. The CDR3: CASSISNSLNEKLFF. The CDR3 nucleotides read TGTGCCAGTAGTATATCCAACAGTCTTAATGAAAAACTGTTTTTT.